The 13 T cell receptor beta chains below were found in one sample sequenced in a study of T cell changes during pregnancy in multiple sclerosis. Using immunoSEQ multiplex PCR, the repertoire was profiled, and TCRdb retains in-frame clones only, with some absent. The sample includes tens of thousands of clones, just over 90% seen only once; the top ten take over 2%. Specimen: peripheral blood, collected in the second trimester of pregnancy. The receptors shown here come from a female donor with multiple sclerosis, enrolled in a pregnancy study.

The chain employs TRBV29-1 and TRBJ1-2; the D gene is possibly TRBD1 (5 bases). Germline values: CDR1 SQVTM, CDR2 ANQGSEA. Trimming took off 4 bases at V and 4 bases at J, with 10 bases between the two ends. The CDR3 has 12 residues. This CDR3 reads CSVGTRLYGYTF. In nucleotides, the CDR3 is TGCAGCGTTGGGACAAGGCTCTATGGCTACACCTTC.

The chain is built from TRBV19 and TRBJ2-2, with 9 bases fitting TRBD1. From germline, CDR1 is LNHDA and CDR2 SQIVND (reference sequence). The CDR3 covers 15 residues. V shed 6 bases, J shed 2 bases, and the junction held 4 bases outside the gene matches. CDR3 coding DNA: TGTGCCAGTAGGCCGGGACAGGGAAACACCGGGGAGCTGTTTTTT. It is translated as CASRPGQGNTGELFF.

The chain employs TRBV4-2 and TRBJ2-2, with 8 positions matching TRBD1. CDR1 is LGHNA, CDR2 YNFKEQ, per germline. The CDR3 runs 17 residues. J gave up 4 bases and V 0 bases, and 7 bases lay outside the gene matches. CDR3 amino acids: CASSQDTGTGSTGELFF. The CDR3 nucleotides are TGTGCCAGCAGCCAAGATACCGGGACAGGATCCACCGGGGAGCTGTTTTTT.

The chain joins TRBV5-1 to TRBJ1-3; 8 bases map to TRBD1. CDR1 and CDR2 from the germline V gene are SGHRS and YFSETQ. The CDR3 runs to 16 residues. The J segment lost 0 bases and the V segment lost 4 bases, leaving 6 bases of the junction unmatched. The CDR3 DNA reads as TGCGCCAGCAGCCTCGGGACAGGTATCTCTGGAAACACCATATATTTT. Translation gives CASSLGTGISGNTIYF.

As concerns this clone: The junction departs from germline at one end; a sequencing error may be responsible. V usage is TRBV2 and J usage is TRBJ2-5; D is uncertain. CDR1 SNHLY and CDR2 FYNNEI come from the germline V gene. CDR3 length equals 12 residues. In DNA form, the CDR3 reads TGTGCCAGCAGGGAAGGGCGGGAGACCCAGTACTTC. Protein sequence: CASREGRETQYF.

J is TRBJ2-3 and V is TRBV4-1, with D perhaps TRBD2 (7 bases). This CDR3 comprises 15 residues. V lost 4 bases and J 3 bases, leaving 14 bases between the germline ends. Germline CDR1 and CDR2: MGHRA and YSYEKL. The CDR3 DNA sequence: TGCGCCAGCAGCCCACAGGCGGGGGCAACAGATACGCAGTATTTT. Its protein product is CASSPQAGATDTQYF.

V is TRBV27 and J is TRBJ2-7, with TRBD2 matching over 9 bases. The germline V gene encodes CDR1 MNHEY and CDR2 SMNVEV (reference sequence). There are 13 residues in the CDR3. J lost 6 bases, V lost 7 bases, and 7 bases had no gene match. The CDR3 sequence: CASKVAGGSEQYF. The CDR3 nucleotides are TGTGCCAGCAAGGTCGCGGGAGGGAGCGAGCAGTACTTC.

V gene TRBV9 combines with J gene TRBJ1-3, with D perhaps matching TRBD1 (6 bases). CDR3 length: 14 residues. V lost 3 bases and J lost 3, with 10 bases in between. CDR1 and CDR2 (germline): SGDLS, YYNGEE. The CDR3 is CASSASGVGNTIYF. The CDR3 DNA sequence: TGTGCCAGCAGCGCCTCAGGGGTTGGAAACACCATATATTTT.

V is TRBV5-1 and J is TRBJ2-3; 8 positions match TRBD2. CDR3 length: 16 residues. CDR1 is SGHRS and CDR2 is YFSETQ in the germline V gene. The V gene end was trimmed by 6 bases and the J gene end by 3 bases; junction bases not matched to a gene: 12. The DNA for the CDR3 is TGCGCCAGCAAGGGATTTCTCGGGGGGGGGACAGATACGCAGTATTTT. Its protein product is CASKGFLGGGTDTQYF.

The gene calls are TRBV27 and TRBJ2-1, with TRBD1 identical over 10 bases. V lost 2 bases to trimming and J lost 9 bases; unmatched junction nucleotides: 10. The CDR3 spans 16 residues. Germline loops: CDR1 MNHEY, CDR2 SMNVEV (reference sequence). The CDR3 DNA reads as TGTGCCAGCAGTTTAAGCCCCGGGACAGGGGCCGGTGAGCAGTTCTTC. Encoded protein: CASSLSPGTGAGEQFF.

The chain carries TRBV19 and TRBJ1-5; D is undetermined. Germline V CDR1 and CDR2: LNHDA, SQIVND (reference sequence). Trimming took 9 bases from V and 2 from J, leaving 17 bases between them. The CDR3 is made up of 15 amino acids. The CDR3 region is CASTFSERRNQPQHF. CDR3 coding DNA: TGTGCCAGCACCTTCTCTGAGCGGCGCAATCAGCCCCAGCATTTT.

The chain has TRBV11-3 and TRBJ2-5, with D maybe TRBD2 (8 bases). CDR1 and CDR2 from the germline V gene are SGHNT and YENEEA. This CDR3 comprises 17 residues. Trimming left V 4 bases short and J 1 base short, with 19 bases between. The CDR3 DNA reads TGTGCCAGCAGCTCGGGAGGGGGCAGGATGGTCCAAGAGACCCAGTACTTC. It codes for CASSSGGGRMVQETQYF.

The genes are TRBV11-2 and TRBJ1-3; 8 nucleotides match TRBD1. CDR1 is SGHAT and CDR2 is FQNNGV in the germline V gene. The CDR3 extends over 14 amino acids. The trim removed 1 base at V and 11 bases at J, leaving 7 bases unmatched. The CDR3 DNA follows: TGTGCCAGCAGCTTAGGACAGGGGTTGGTCCCCATATATTTT. It encodes CASSLGQGLVPIYF. Looking up the rest from reference TRBV11-2 and TRBJ1-3 gives the full variable domain: EAGVAQSPRYKIIEKRQSVAFWCNPISGHATLYWYQQILGQGPKLLIQFQNNGVVDDSQLPKDRFSAERLKGVDSTLKIQPAKLEDSAVYLCASSLGQGLVPIYFGEGSWLTVV.